This TCR beta chain is drawn from a study of T cell responses to AZD1222 COVID-19 vaccine. Study-level findings and limits: Clonal diversity was possibly underestimated, and the donors were mostly white British, with more females. Spike-specific TCR breadth and depth went up after people got two AZD1222 doses.

The CDR3 is 14 amino acids. Trimming stripped 5 bases from V and 8 bases from J, with 18 bases between. CDR1 and CDR2 from the germline V gene are MGHRA and YSYEKL. Of note for this clone: Its antigen remains unknown.

Clones were sequenced by immunoSEQ multiplex PCR, and TCRdb holds only the in-frame ones, with some missing. The data hold about 260,000 clones, with approximately 93% observed a single time. The clonotype was recovered from an adult in good health. The material was peripheral blood, obtained on day 0 of AZD1222 vaccination. The V call is TRBV4-1, the J call TRBJ1-2; D may be TRBD1 (5 bases). Here the CDR3 reads CASSYPGGLRGYTF. In nucleotides, the CDR3 is TGCGCCAGCAGCTACCCGGGGGGGTTAAGGGGCTACACCTTC.